This TCR beta chain was captured by sequencing in a study of T cell repertoires in cytomegalovirus infection. Overall study: Well-studied HLA-B-restricted epitopes and recently identified HLA-C-restricted epitopes of CMV were both used in the study. It was the public TCR beta signatures that indicated both CMV infection and matching HLA type. Whole-study results and caveats: The ex vivo response was dominated by HLA-C-restricted CMV-specific TCR beta clonotypes.

Remarks on this clonotype: The antigen is unknown.

The V gene lost 6 bases and the J gene lost 3 bases, with 15 bases spanning the gap. Germline-derived CDR1 and CDR2 are SGHTA and FQGNSA. This CDR3 is 14 amino acids long. A single record per CDR3 protein comes from TCRdb applying MiXCR to the reads. In the table there are 800,000 to 950,000 distinct CDR3 sequences, approximately 32% of which are singletons. This chain joins TRBV7-2 and TRBJ2-7; D may match TRBD1 or TRBD2 (6 bases each). The TCR was taken from a human donor in good health (CMV status not recorded). Some clones in this sample may be carry-over from other donors' samples. The sample consisted of cultured CD8+ T cells from PBMCs, taken from culture after CMV antigen stimulation. The CDR3 region has the DNA TGTGCCAGCAGTCAAGGGGGGAACGGCTACGAGCAGTACTTC. This sequence encodes CASSQGGNGYEQYF.